Below, 26 T cell receptor beta chains from the same sample are listed, as sequenced in a study of siplizumab effects on memory and regulatory T cells. TCRdb keeps only in-frame clones here, not all; method: immunoSEQ multiplex PCR. The top ten clones hold over 5.5% of a sample with tens of thousands of clones, 80% to 95% of them seen once. Sequenced material: CD8+ T cells sorted from blood. The receptors stem from a human donor in good health.

This clone was recorded only once. This chain connects TRBV2 to TRBJ1-4, with D maybe TRBD1 (5 bases). This CDR3 has 12 residues. Per the germline V gene, CDR1 is SNHLY and CDR2 is FYNNEI. Trimming took 7 bases from V and 6 from J, leaving 9 bases between them. CDR3: CASNDSDEKLFF. CDR3 DNA: TGTGCCAGCAACGACAGTGATGAAAAACTGTTTTTT.

This chain connects TRBV7-2 to TRBJ1-3; D perhaps matches TRBD1 (5 bases). CDR3 length: 15 residues. The V and J ends lost 6 bases and 0 bases respectively, with 12 bases between them. From germline, CDR1 is SGHTA and CDR2 FQGNSA. The CDR3 nucleotides are TGTGCCAGCAGGGCGGGACTCTCCTCTGGAAACACCATATATTTT. Translating gives CASRAGLSSGNTIYF.

The genes are TRBV10-3 and TRBJ2-2; 9 bases line up with TRBD2. The ends lost 6 bases at V and 6 bases at J; junction bases unmatched: 26. This CDR3 has 21 amino acids. Germline loops: CDR1 ENHRY, CDR2 SYGVKD. The CDR3, as DNA: TGTGCCATCAGCCCAACCCCTGATGAAAGTAGCGGGGGCTCGCCACCCGGGGAGCTGTTTTTT. It codes for CAISPTPDESSGGSPPGELFF.

This rearrangement joins TRBV29-1 to TRBJ2-1, with unresolved D. The V end lost 3 bases, the J end lost 1 base, and 7 bases lay between the germline ends. CDR3 size: 13 residues. Germline V gene data show CDR1 as SQVTM and CDR2 as ANQGSEA. CDR3 sequence reads: CSVDVVSYNEQFF. The CDR3 DNA is TGCAGCGTTGATGTGGTTTCCTACAATGAGCAGTTCTTC.

V usage is TRBV29-1 and J usage is TRBJ1-1; TRBD1 might be the D (5 bases). This CDR3 is built from 13 residues. The V end lost 0 bases, the J end lost 11 bases, and 16 bases lay between the germline ends. Per the germline V gene, CDR1 is SQVTM and CDR2 is ANQGSEA. In DNA form, the CDR3 reads TGCAGCGTTGAAGATGGGGCCCCGAAGAGGGCTTTCTTT. It encodes CSVEDGAPKRAFF.

The chain links TRBV15 to TRBJ2-1, with D unclear. Trimming left V 3 bases short and J 0 bases short, with 12 bases between. The CDR3 totals 16 residues. Per the germline V gene, CDR1 is LNHNV and CDR2 is YYDKDF (reference sequence). The CDR3 nucleotides read TGTGCCACCAGCAGGGCATCAGGCAGCTCCTACAATGAGCAGTTCTTC. The encoded protein is CATSRASGSSYNEQFF. The whole variable domain, remainder taken from reference TRBV15 and TRBJ2-1, is DAMVIQNPRYQVTQFGKPVTLSCSQTLNHNVMYWYQQKSSQAPKLLFHYYDKDFNNEADTPDNFQSRRPNTSFCFLDIRSPGLGDTAMYLCATSRASGSSYNEQFFGPGTRLTVL.

The CDR3 nucleotides read TGTGCCAGCAGTTTACAGGGTAGACACGAGCAGTACTTC. The encoded protein is CASSLQGRHEQYF. The chain combines TRBV27 with TRBJ2-7, with TRBD1 as a possible D gene (5 bases). Per the germline V gene, CDR1 is MNHEY and CDR2 is SMNVEV (reference sequence). The V gene lost 2 bases and the J gene lost 5 bases, with 10 bases spanning the gap. This CDR3 is 13 amino acids long.

A word on this clone: The junction differs from germline at one of its ends, possibly a read error. The CDR3 nucleotides read TGTGCCAGCAGTGAAGAGTTAAGGGATCTGTTTTTT. Its protein product is CASSEELRDLFF. The rearrangement uses TRBV6-1 and TRBJ2-2; D is undetermined. The CDR3 consists of 12 residues. The germline V gene encodes CDR1 MNHNS and CDR2 SASEGT.

The chain uses TRBV7-2 and TRBJ2-3; 8 bases line up with TRBD2. V lost 3 bases and J lost 2; bases outside the gene matches: 4. The CDR3 length is 15 residues. The germline gives CDR1 SGHTA, CDR2 FQGNSA. CDR3 sequence: CASSFSGAFTDTQYF. The CDR3, as DNA: TGTGCCAGCAGCTTTAGCGGGGCATTCACAGATACGCAGTATTTT.

This rearrangement joins TRBV9 to TRBJ2-3; 8 bases match TRBD1. This CDR3 comprises 16 residues. Germline assignment: CDR1 SGDLS and CDR2 YYNGEE. V was clipped by 4 bases and J by 4 bases; unmatched bases: 11. The CDR3: CASSPWDRLGADTQYF. In DNA, the CDR3 is TGTGCCAGCAGCCCCTGGGACAGGTTAGGGGCAGATACGCAGTATTTT. Looking up the rest from reference TRBV9 and TRBJ2-3 gives the full variable domain: DSGVTQTPKHLITATGQRVTLRCSPRSGDLSVYWYQQSLDQGLQFLIQYYNGEERAKGNILERFSAQQFPDLHSELNLSSLELGDSALYFCASSPWDRLGADTQYFGPGTRLTVL.

This clone was detected a few times. V and J are TRBV2 and TRBJ1-6; D is unresolved. V gave up 4 bases and J gave up 6 bases, with 16 bases separating them. Germline CDR1 SNHLY, CDR2 FYNNEI. The CDR3 loop spans 16 amino acids. The CDR3 DNA follows: TGTGCCAGCAGTGCAGTCACGGGAAACGGTAATTCACCCCTCCACTTT. Translated, it gives CASSAVTGNGNSPLHF.

V gene TRBV13 combines with J gene TRBJ2-1; TRBD2 aligns across 10 bases. From germline, CDR1 is PRHDT and CDR2 FYEKMQ (reference sequence). This CDR3 comprises 16 residues. The V segment lost 5 bases and the J segment 0 bases; nucleotides outside the gene matches: 4. For the CDR3, the DNA is TGTGCCAGCAGCGGGGGACTAGCGATCTCCTACAATGAGCAGTTCTTC. This gives the protein CASSGGLAISYNEQFF.

With respect to this clone: Additional DNA sequences in this sample encode the identical CDR3. The chain has TRBV19 and TRBJ2-1; 7 positions match TRBD1. V lost 1 base and J lost 4; bases outside the gene matches: 1. CDR3 size: 14 residues. Germline V gene sequence: CDR1 LNHDA, CDR2 SQIVND (reference sequence). CDR3 sequence reads: CASSIGDSYNEQFF. CDR3 nucleotide sequence: TGTGCCAGTAGTATAGGGGACAGTTACAATGAGCAGTTCTTC.

This clone occurred once. The V gene is TRBV21-1, the J gene TRBJ2-7; TRBD1, the table's D call, lacks a check against the DNA. TRBV21-1 is a pseudogene locus. This CDR3 has 12 amino acids. CDR3 protein: CASSDRSYEQYF. CDR3 nucleotides: TGTGCCAGCAGCGACAGGTCCTACGAGCAGTACTTC.

The chain uses TRBV7-9 and TRBJ2-7; D uncertain. The CDR3 has 17 residues. V was pared by 0 bases and J by 3 bases, with 18 bases between. Germline CDR1 is SEHNR and CDR2 is FQNEAQ (reference sequence). In nucleotides, the CDR3 is TGTGCCAGCAGCTTAGCCGAGGTCGGAGCCTACCACTACGAGCAGTACTTC. This codes for CASSLAEVGAYHYEQYF. Full variable domain (outside the CDR3, taken from reference TRBV7-9 and TRBJ2-7): DTGVSQNPRHKITKRGQNVTFRCDPISEHNRLYWYRQTLGQGPEFLTYFQNEAQLEKSRLLSDRFSAERPKGSFSTLEIQRTEQGDSAMYLCASSLAEVGAYHYEQYFGPGTRLTVT.

V and J are TRBV10-2 and TRBJ2-3; 12 bases are shared with TRBD2. With 7 bases clipped from V and 5 bases from J, the junction kept 4 bases outside the gene matches. CDR1 WSHSY and CDR2 SAAADI come from the germline V gene. The CDR3 contains 14 residues. In DNA, the CDR3 is TGCGCCAGCAAACCGGGACTAGCGGGAGATACGCAGTATTTT. The encoded protein is CASKPGLAGDTQYF.

The chain links TRBV7-9 to TRBJ2-3; tentatively, D is TRBD1 or TRBD2 (5 bases each). The V gene lost 0 bases and the J gene lost 4 bases, with 8 bases spanning the gap. The CDR3 contains 14 residues. The germline V gene encodes CDR1 SEHNR and CDR2 FQNEAQ (reference sequence). In DNA, the CDR3 is TGTGCCAGCAGCTTAGCGGGGGAAGCAGATACGCAGTATTTT. This sequence encodes CASSLAGEADTQYF.

The J gene is TRBJ2-1, the V gene TRBV9, with 9 bases matching TRBD2. This CDR3 region has 16 residues. Germline assignment: CDR1 SGDLS and CDR2 YYNGEE. V shed 0 bases and J 1 base; nucleotides not matched to a gene: 2. This chain's CDR3 is CASSVGSGSSYNEQFF. Here the CDR3 DNA reads TGTGCCAGCAGCGTAGGTAGCGGGAGTTCCTACAATGAGCAGTTCTTC.

The chain carries TRBV6-5 and TRBJ2-1; D call uncertain. V lost 4 bases and J lost 6, with 4 bases in between. CDR1 and CDR2 (germline): MNHEY, SVGAGI. This CDR3 comprises 11 residues. CDR3 sequence (DNA): TGTGCCAGCAGTTGGGGCAATGAGCAGTTCTTC. It is translated as CASSWGNEQFF.

The V and J genes are TRBV5-6 and TRBJ1-2, with D tentatively TRBD1 (5 bases). Per germline, CDR1 SGHDT and CDR2 YYEEEE. This CDR3 region has 11 residues. The V and J ends lost 4 bases and 8 bases respectively, with 9 bases between them. The CDR3 is CASSNTGGYTF. The DNA for the CDR3 is TGTGCCAGCAGCAATACAGGAGGCTACACCTTC.

The rearrangement joins TRBV5-1 to TRBJ1-3; a possible D gene is TRBD1 (5 bases). This CDR3 has 17 amino acids. The germline V and J ends were trimmed by 4 bases and 1 base, with 18 bases remaining between them. The germline V gene has CDR1 SGHRS and CDR2 YFSETQ. CDR3 nucleotides: TGCGCCAGCAGCCCTGGGACGGCTACCCTTTCTGGAAACACCATATATTTT. This codes for CASSPGTATLSGNTIYF.

The chain employs TRBV13 and TRBJ2-4, with TRBD2 as a possible D gene (6 bases). Germline V gene lookup returns CDR1 PRHDT and CDR2 FYEKMQ (reference sequence). The V gene lost 5 bases and the J gene lost 0 bases, with 11 bases spanning the gap. The CDR3 length is 15 residues. The CDR3 coding sequence is TGTGCCAGCAGCCCAGAGGGACTAGCCAAAAACATTCAGTACTTC. Amino acids: CASSPEGLAKNIQYF.

The rearrangement joins TRBV27 to TRBJ2-1; TRBD2 matches 14 bases. J was trimmed by 9 bases and V by 8 bases; bases with no gene match: 12. CDR3 length: 16 residues. CDR1 is MNHEY and CDR2 is SMNVEV in the germline V gene (reference sequence). The CDR3 region has the DNA TGTGCCAGCCGGGGGTCGGGACTAGCGGGAGTGACTGAGCAGTTCTTC. The encoded protein is CASRGSGLAGVTEQFF.

The chain uses TRBV11-2 and TRBJ2-1, with D uncertain. CDR1 SGHAT and CDR2 FQNNGV come from the germline V gene. CDR3 length equals 14 residues. V dropped 3 bases and J dropped 1 base, with 7 bases sitting between them. The CDR3 loop reads CASSFSSSYNEQFF. In nucleotides, the CDR3 is TGTGCCAGCAGCTTTTCTTCATCCTACAATGAGCAGTTCTTC. The complete variable domain, with remaining parts taken from reference TRBV11-2 and TRBJ2-1, reads EAGVAQSPRYKIIEKRQSVAFWCNPISGHATLYWYQQILGQGPKLLIQFQNNGVVDDSQLPKDRFSAERLKGVDSTLKIQPAKLEDSAVYLCASSFSSSYNEQFFGPGTRLTVL.

The chain has TRBV25-1 and TRBJ1-2; 7 bases agree with TRBD1. Trimming cost V 5 bases and J 3 bases; bases outside gene matches: 6. CDR1 is MGHDK and CDR2 is SYGVNS in the germline V gene. The CDR3 extends over 14 amino acids. CDR3: CASSLTGSYYGYTF. The DNA for the CDR3 is TGTGCCAGCAGTCTGACAGGGAGTTACTATGGCTACACCTTC.

The chain uses TRBV13 and TRBJ1-2, with 10 nucleotides matching TRBD1. V was clipped by 0 bases and J by 8 bases; unmatched bases: 9. This CDR3 is built from 16 residues. CDR1 is PRHDT and CDR2 is FYEKMQ in the germline V gene (reference sequence). CDR3 sequence: CASSLGRPTGGGGYTF. DNA of the CDR3: TGTGCCAGCAGCTTAGGCCGCCCGACAGGGGGCGGAGGCTACACCTTC.